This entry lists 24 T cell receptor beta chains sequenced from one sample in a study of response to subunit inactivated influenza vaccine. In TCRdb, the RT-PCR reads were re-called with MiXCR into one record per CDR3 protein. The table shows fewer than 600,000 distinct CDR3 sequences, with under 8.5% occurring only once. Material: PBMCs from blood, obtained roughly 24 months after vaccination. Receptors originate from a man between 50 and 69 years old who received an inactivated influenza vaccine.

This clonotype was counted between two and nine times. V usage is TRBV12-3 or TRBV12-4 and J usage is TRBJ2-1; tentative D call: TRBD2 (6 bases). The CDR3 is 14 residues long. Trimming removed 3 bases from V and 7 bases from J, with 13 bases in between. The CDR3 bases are TGTGCCAGCAGTTTGGGGGACTGGATGAATGAGCAGTTCTTC. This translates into CASSLGDWMNEQFF.

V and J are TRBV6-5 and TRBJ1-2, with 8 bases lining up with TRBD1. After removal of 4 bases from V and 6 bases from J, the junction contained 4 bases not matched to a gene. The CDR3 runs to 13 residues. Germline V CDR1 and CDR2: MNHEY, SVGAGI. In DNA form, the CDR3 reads TGTGCCAGCAGTTCGGACAGGGTAAATGGCTACACCTTC. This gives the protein CASSSDRVNGYTF.

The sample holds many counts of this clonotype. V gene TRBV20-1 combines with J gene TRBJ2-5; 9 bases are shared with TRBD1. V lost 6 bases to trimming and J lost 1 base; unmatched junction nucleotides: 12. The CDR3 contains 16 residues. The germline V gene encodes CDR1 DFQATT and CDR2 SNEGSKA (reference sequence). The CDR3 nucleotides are TGCAGTGCAACCCGCCTACAGGGGGCTGGCCAAGAGACCCAGTACTTC. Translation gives CSATRLQGAGQETQYF.

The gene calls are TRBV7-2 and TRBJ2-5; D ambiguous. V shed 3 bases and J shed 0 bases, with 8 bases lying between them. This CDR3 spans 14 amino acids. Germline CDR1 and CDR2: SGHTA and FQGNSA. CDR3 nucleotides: TGTGCCAGCAGCTTCGTGCACAACCAAGAGACCCAGTACTTC. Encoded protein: CASSFVHNQETQYF.

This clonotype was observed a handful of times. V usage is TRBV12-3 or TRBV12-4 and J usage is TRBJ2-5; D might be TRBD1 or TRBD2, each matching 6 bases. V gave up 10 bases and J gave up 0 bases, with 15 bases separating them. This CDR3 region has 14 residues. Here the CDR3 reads CAILGGPYQETQYF. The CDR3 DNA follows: TGTGCCATCCTCGGGGGCCCGTACCAAGAGACCCAGTACTTC.

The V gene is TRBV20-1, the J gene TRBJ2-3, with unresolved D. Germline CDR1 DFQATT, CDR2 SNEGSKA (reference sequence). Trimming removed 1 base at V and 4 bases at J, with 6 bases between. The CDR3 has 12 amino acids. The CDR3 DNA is TGCAGTGCTAGAGGGGAAGCAGATACGCAGTATTTT. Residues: CSARGEADTQYF.

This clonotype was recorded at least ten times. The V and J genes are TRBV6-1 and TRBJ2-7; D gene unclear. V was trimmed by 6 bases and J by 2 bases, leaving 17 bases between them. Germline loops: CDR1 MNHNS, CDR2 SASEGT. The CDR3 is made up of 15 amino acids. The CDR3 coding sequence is TGTGCCAGCAGACGGTTGGTAGCTGGAACCTACGAGCAGTACTTC. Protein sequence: CASRRLVAGTYEQYF.

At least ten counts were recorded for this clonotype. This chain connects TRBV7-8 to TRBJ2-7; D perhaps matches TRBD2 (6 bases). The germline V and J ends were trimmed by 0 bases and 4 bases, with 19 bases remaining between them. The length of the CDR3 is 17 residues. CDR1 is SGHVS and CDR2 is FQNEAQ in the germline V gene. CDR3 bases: TGTGCCAGCAGCTTAGCGCGGAGGGGTAGCCCTCAATACGAGCAGTACTTC. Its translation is CASSLARRGSPQYEQYF.

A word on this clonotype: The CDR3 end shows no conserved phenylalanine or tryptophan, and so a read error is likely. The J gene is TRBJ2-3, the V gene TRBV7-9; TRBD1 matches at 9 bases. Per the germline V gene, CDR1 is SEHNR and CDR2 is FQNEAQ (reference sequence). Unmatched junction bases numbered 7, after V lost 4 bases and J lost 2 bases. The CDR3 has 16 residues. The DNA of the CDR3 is TGTGCCAGCAGCTCCCAACAGGGGGCTCCCACAGATACGCAGTATTCT. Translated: CASSSQQGAPTDTQYS.

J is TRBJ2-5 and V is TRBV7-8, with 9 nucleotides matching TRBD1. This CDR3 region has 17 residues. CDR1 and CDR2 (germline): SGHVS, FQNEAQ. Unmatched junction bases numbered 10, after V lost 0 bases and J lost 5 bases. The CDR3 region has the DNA TGTGCCAGCAGCTTAGCTCCAACGACAGGGGGGGCGGAGACCCAGTACTTC. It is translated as CASSLAPTTGGAETQYF.

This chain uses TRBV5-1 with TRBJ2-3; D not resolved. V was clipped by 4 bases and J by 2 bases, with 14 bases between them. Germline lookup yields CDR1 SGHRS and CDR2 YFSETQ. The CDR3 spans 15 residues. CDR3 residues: CASSPNSKYTDTQYF. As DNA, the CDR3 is TGCGCCAGCAGCCCGAACTCAAAATACACAGATACGCAGTATTTT.

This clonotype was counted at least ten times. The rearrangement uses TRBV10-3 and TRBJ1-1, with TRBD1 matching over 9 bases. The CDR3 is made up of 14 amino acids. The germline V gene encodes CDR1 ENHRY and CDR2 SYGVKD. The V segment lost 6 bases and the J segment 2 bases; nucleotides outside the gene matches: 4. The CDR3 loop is CAISWDRDNTEAFF. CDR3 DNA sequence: TGTGCCATCAGCTGGGACAGGGATAACACTGAAGCTTTCTTT.

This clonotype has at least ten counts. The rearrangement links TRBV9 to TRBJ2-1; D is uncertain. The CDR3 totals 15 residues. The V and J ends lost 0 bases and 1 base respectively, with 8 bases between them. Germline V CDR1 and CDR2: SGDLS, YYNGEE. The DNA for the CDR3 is TGTGCCAGCAGCGTAGTTGGAGAATCCTACAATGAGCAGTTCTTC. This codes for CASSVVGESYNEQFF.

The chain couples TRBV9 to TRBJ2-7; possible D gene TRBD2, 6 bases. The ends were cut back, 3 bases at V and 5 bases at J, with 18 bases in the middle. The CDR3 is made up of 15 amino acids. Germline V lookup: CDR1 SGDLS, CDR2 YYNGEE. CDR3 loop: CASSASDGRINEQYF. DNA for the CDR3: TGTGCCAGCAGCGCTTCTGACGGGAGAATCAACGAGCAGTACTTC.

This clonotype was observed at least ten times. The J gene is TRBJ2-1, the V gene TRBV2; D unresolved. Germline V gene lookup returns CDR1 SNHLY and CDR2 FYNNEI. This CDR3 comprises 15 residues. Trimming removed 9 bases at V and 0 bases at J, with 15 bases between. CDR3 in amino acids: CASQVSTSSYNEQFF. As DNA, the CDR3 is TGTGCCAGTCAGGTGTCCACGAGCTCCTACAATGAGCAGTTCTTC.

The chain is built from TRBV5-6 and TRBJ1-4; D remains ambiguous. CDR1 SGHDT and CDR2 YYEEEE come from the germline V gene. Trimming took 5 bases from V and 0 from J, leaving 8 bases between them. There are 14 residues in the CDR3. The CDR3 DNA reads TGTGCCAGCAGGATTACTGCAACTAATGAAAAACTGTTTTTT. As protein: CASRITATNEKLFF.

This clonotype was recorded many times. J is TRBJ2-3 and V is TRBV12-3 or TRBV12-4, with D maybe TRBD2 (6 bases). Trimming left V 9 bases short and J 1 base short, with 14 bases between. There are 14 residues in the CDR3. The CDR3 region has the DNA TGTGCCAGTAGTACGAGCGGGCGCACAGATACGCAGTATTTT. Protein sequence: CASSTSGRTDTQYF.

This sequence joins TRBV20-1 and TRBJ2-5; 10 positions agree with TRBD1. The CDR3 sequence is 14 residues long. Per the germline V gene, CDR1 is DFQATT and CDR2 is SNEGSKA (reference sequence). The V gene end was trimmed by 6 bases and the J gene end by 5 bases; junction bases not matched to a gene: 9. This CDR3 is CSATTGGATETQYF. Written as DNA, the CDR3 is TGCAGTGCAACGACAGGGGGCGCGACGGAGACCCAGTACTTC.

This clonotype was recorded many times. The CDR3 sequence: CASRLTGTLSNNEQFF. In nucleotides, the CDR3 is TGTGCCAGCAGGTTGACCGGGACCCTCTCTAACAATGAGCAGTTCTTC. V gene TRBV3-1 combines with J gene TRBJ2-1; possibly TRBD1 or TRBD2 for D (5 bases each). V was cut by 6 bases and J by 5 bases, with 20 bases left in between. CDR3 size: 16 residues. Germline values: CDR1 LGHDT, CDR2 YNNKEL (reference sequence).

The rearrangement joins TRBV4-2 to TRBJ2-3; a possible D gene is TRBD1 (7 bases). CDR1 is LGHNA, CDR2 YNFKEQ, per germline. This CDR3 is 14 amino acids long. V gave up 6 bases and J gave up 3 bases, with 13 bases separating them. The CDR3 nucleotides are TGTGCCAGCAGTCAACAGGGGAGGACAGATACGCAGTATTTT. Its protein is CASSQQGRTDTQYF.

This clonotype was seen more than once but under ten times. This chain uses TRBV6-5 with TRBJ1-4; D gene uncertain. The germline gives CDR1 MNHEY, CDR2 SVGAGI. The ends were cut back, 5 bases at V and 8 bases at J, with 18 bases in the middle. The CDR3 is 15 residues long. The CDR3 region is CASSASMTGGEKLFF. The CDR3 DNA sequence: TGTGCCAGCAGTGCCTCGATGACGGGAGGAGAAAAACTGTTTTTT.

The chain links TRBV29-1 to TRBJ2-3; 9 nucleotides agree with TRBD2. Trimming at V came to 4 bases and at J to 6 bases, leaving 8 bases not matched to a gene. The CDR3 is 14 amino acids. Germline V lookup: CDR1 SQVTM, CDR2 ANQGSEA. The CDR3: CSVAVAGVSDTQYF. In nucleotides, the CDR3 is TGCAGCGTTGCGGTAGCGGGAGTATCGGATACGCAGTATTTT.

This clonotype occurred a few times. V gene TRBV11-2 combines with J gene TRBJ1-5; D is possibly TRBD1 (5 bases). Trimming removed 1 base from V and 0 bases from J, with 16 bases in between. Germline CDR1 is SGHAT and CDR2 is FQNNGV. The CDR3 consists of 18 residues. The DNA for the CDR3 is TGTGCCAGCAGCTTAGGCAGGGACCGCTTTTATAGCAATCAGCCCCAGCATTTT. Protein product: CASSLGRDRFYSNQPQHF.

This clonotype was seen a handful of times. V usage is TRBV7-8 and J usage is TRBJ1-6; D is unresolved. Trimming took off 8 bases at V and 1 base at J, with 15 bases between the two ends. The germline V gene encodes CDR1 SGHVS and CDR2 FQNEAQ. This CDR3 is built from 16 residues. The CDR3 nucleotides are TGTGCCAGCCTCTTGGGGATTAGGTCCTATAATTCACCCCTCCACTTT. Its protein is CASLLGIRSYNSPLHF.